Detailed here is one TCR beta chain. Its antigen is unknown. The second PCR ran roughly 6 to 11 cycles with a sample-barcoded 5' primer and J-beta primers. TCRdb fed the 5' RACE reads into MiXCR, producing one record per CDR3 protein. This sample has roughly 730,000 distinct CDR3 sequences, with approximately 53% found just once. This sample is part of a study of blood T cells in healthy people across ages. The study, taken as a whole, reports: One million T cells yielded diversity estimates that were considered underestimates.

J was trimmed by 7 bases and V by 3 bases; bases with no gene match: 7. Germline values: CDR1 LGHDT, CDR2 YNNKEL (reference sequence). The CDR3 runs to 15 residues. The material sequenced was blood. This TCR was sampled from a man aged 35 to 55 in good health. The rearrangement joins TRBV3-1 to TRBJ1-5; TRBD1 matches 9 bases. The CDR3 nucleotides are TGTGCCAGCAGCCACTCAACAGGGGGCGGACAGCCCCAGCATTTT. Translating it yields CASSHSTGGGQPQHF.